The 2 T cell receptor beta chains below come from one sample, sequenced in a study of blood T cell repertoires in COVID-19. TCRdb's table, derived via immunoSEQ multiplex PCR, lists solely in-frame clones and lacks some. The repertoire holds 220,000 or so clones, with approximately 92% as singletons. Sequenced material: PBMCs or T cells enriched from blood (not recorded which). The source is a woman under 30 in a cohort exposed to, infected with or recovered from COVID-19 (not recorded which).

This rearrangement joins TRBV3-1 (or the pseudogene TRBV3-2) to TRBJ2-3; 9 bases map to TRBD2. This CDR3 has 16 amino acids. After removal of 0 bases from V and 2 bases from J, the junction contained 3 bases not matched to a gene. The germline gives CDR1 LGHDT, CDR2 YNNKEL (reference sequence). CDR3 nucleotide sequence: TGTGCCAGCAGCCAAGATCGACTAGCGGCCACAGATACGCAGTATTTT. Translation: CASSQDRLAATDTQYF.

Only one count was recorded for this clone. The chain carries TRBV4-1 and TRBJ1-1; 7 bases agree with TRBD1. Germline CDR1 reads MGHRA; CDR2 reads YSYEKL. CDR3 length: 16 residues. V trimming: 4 bases; J trimming: 0 bases; junction bases outside the gene matches: 8. DNA for the CDR3: TGCGCCAGCAGCCGATCCGGGACAGTTATGAACACTGAAGCTTTCTTT. This encodes CASSRSGTVMNTEAFF.